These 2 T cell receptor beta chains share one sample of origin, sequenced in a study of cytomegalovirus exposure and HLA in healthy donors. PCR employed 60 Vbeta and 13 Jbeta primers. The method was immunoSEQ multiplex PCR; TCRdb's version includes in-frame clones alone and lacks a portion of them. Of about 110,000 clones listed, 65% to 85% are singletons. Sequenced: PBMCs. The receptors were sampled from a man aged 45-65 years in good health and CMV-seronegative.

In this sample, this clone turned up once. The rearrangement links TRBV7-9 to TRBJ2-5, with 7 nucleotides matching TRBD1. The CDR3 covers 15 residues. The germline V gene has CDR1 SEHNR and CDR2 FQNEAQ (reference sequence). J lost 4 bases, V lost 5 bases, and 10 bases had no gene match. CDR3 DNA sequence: TGTGCCAGCAGCAGAGGAAGGGGGCGCGGAGAGACCCAGTACTTC. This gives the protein CASSRGRGRGETQYF.

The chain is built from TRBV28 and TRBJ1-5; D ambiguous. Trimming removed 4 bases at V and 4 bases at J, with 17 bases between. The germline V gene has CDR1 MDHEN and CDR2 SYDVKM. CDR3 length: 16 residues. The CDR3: CASSSPRREKNQPQHF. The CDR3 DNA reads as TGTGCCAGCAGTTCCCCTCGAAGGGAGAAGAATCAGCCCCAGCATTTT.